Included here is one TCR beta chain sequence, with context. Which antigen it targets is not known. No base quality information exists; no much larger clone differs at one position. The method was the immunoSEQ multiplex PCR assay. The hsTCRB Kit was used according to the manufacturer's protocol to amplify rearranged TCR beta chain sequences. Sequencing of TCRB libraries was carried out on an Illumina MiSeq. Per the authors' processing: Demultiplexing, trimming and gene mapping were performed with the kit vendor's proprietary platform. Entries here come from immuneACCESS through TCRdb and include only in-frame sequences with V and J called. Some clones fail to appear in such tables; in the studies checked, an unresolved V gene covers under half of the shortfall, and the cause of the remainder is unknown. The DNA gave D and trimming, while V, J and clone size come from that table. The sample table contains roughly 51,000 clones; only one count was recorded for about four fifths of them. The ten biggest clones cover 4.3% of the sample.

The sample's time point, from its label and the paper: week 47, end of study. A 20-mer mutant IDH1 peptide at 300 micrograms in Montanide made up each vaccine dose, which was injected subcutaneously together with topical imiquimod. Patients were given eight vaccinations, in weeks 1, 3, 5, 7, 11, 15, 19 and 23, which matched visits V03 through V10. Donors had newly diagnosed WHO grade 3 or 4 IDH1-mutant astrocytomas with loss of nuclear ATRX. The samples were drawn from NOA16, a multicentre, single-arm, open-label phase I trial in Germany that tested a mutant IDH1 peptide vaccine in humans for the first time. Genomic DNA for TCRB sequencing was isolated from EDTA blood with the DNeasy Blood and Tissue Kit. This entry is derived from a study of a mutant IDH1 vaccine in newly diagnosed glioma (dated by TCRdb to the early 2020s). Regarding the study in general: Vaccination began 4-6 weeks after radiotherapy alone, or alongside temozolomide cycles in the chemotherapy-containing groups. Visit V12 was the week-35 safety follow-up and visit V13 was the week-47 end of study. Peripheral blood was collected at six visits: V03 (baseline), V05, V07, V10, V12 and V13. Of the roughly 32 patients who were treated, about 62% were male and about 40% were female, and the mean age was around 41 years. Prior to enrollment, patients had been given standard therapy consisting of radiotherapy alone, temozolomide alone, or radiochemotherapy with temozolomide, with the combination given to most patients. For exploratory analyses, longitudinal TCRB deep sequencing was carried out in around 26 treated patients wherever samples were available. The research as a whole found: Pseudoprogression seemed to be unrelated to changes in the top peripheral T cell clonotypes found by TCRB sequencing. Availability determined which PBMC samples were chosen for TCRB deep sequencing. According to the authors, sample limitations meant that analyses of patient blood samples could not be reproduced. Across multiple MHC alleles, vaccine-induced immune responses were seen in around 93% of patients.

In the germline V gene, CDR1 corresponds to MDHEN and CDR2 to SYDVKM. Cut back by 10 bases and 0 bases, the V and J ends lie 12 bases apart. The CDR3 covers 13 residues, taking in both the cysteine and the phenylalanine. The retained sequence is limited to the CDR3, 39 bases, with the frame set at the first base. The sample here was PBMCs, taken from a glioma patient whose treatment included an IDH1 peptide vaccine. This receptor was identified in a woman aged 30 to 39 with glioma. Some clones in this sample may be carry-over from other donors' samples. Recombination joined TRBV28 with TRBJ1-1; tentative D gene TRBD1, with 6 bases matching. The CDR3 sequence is CATSGVMNTEAFF. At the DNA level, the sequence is TGTGCCACCTCAGGGGTCATGAACACTGAAGCTTTCTTT. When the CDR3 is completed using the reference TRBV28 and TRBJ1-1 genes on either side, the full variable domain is DVKVTQSSRYLVKRTGEKVFLECVQDMDHENMFWYRQDPGLGLRLIYFSYDVKMKEKGDIPEGYSVSREKKERFSLILESASTNQTSMYLCATSGVMNTEAFFGQGTRLTVV.